These T cell receptor beta chains were read from a single sample in a study of T cell responses to AZD1222 COVID-19 vaccine. Libraries were prepared by immunoSEQ multiplex PCR; TCRdb keeps only in-frame clonotypes and omits some of them. The profile shows about 100,000 clones, more than 85% of them singletons. The sequencing used peripheral blood, collected 28 days after the second AZD1222 dose. These receptors were taken from an adult who received the AZD1222 COVID-19 vaccine. The CDR3 runs from the conserved cysteine through the conserved F or W. The order of the fields is J gene, V gene, clone size, D gene, CDR3 protein, CDR3 DNA. The D gene is left open where the match is weak. A row's size may be missing; if present it is once, few, many or a size class.

TRBJ1-5 | TRBV28 | . | TRBD1 | CASSFTGVGQPQHF | TGTGCCAGCAGTTTCACAGGGGTCGGTCAGCCCCAGCATTTT
TRBJ2-2 | TRBV7-9 | . | TRBD2 | CASSPTSGRIYAGELFF | TGTGCCAGCAGTCCGACTAGCGGGAGGATTTATGCCGGGGAGCTGTTTTTT
TRBJ2-7 | TRBV11-2 | . | TRBD1 | CASSVWDSSYEQYF | TGTGCCAGCAGCGTTTGGGACAGCTCCTACGAGCAGTACTTC
TRBJ2-5 | TRBV7-3 | . | TRBD1 | CASSFGQGETQYF | TGTGCCAGCAGCTTTGGACAGGGGGAGACCCAGTACTTC
TRBJ1-6 | TRBV19 | . | . | CASTGHPTSPLHF | TGTGCCAGCACTGGACACCCGACCTCACCCCTCCACTTT
TRBJ2-3 | TRBV6-2/TRBV6-3 | . | TRBD2 | CASSISGTQYF | TGTGCCAGCAGTATTAGCGGGACGCAGTATTTT
TRBJ1-6 | TRBV15 | . | . | CATSRLLGGPNSPLHF | TGTGCCACCAGCAGGTTACTAGGGGGGCCTAATTCACCCCTCCACTTT
TRBJ2-2 | TRBV29-1 | . | TRBD1 | CSVGQGAGELFF | TGCAGCGTTGGACAGGGGGCCGGGGAGCTGTTTTTT
TRBJ2-7 | TRBV27 | . | . | CASSPLSPLYEQYF | TGTGCCAGCAGTCCCTTATCCCCTCTCTACGAGCAGTACTTC
TRBJ2-1 | TRBV11-2 | . | . | CASSEPSRTILEQFF | TGTGCCAGCAGCGAGCCGAGCAGGACCATTCTTGAGCAGTTCTTC
TRBJ1-3 | TRBV9 | . | TRBD1 | CASSVGRTGEFGTIYF | TGTGCCAGCAGCGTAGGTCGGACAGGGGAGTTTGGGACCATATATTTT
TRBJ2-1 | TRBV10-3 | . | TRBD2 | CAISDLAGANEQFF | TGTGCCATCAGTGACCTAGCGGGAGCCAATGAGCAGTTCTTC
TRBJ1-5 | TRBV6-5 | . | TRBD1 | CASRGPGQGGQPQHF | TGTGCCAGCCGGGGGCCGGGACAGGGGGGTCAGCCCCAGCATTTT
TRBJ2-1 | TRBV12-3/TRBV12-4 | . | . | CASSLVGSEQFF | TGTGCCAGCAGTTTAGTAGGAAGCGAGCAGTTCTTC
TRBJ2-7 | TRBV7-8 | . | TRBD2 | CASSLPGLAVRSSYEQYF | TGTGCCAGCAGCTTACCAGGACTAGCGGTTAGGAGCTCCTACGAGCAGTACTTC
TRBJ2-7 | TRBV28 | . | TRBD2 | CASSPGTSGRIYEQYF | TGTGCCAGCAGTCCCGGGACTAGCGGGAGGATCTACGAGCAGTACTTC
TRBJ1-1 | TRBV11-2 | . | . | CASSLSRGANTEAFF | TGTGCCAGCAGCTTAAGCAGAGGGGCGAACACTGAAGCTTTCTTT
TRBJ2-1 | TRBV30 | . | TRBD2 | CAWSVGGRAGYNEQFF | TGTGCCTGGAGTGTAGGCGGGAGGGCGGGCTACAATGAGCAGTTCTTC
TRBJ2-7 | TRBV3-1/TRBV3-2 | . | TRBD1 | CASSQNQLGTGANYEQYF | TGTGCCAGCAGCCAAAACCAACTCGGGACAGGGGCAAATTACGAGCAGTACTTC
TRBJ1-4 | TRBV2 | . | TRBD1 | CASYRGANEKLFF | TGTGCCAGTTACAGGGGGGCGAATGAAAAACTGTTTTTT
TRBJ2-2 | TRBV6-1 | . | . | CASSERERGRAGELFF | TGTGCCAGCAGTGAACGGGAAAGGGGGAGGGCCGGGGAGCTGTTTTTT
TRBJ2-3 | TRBV3-1/TRBV3-2 | . | . | CASKRGRTDTQYF | TGTGCCAGCAAAAGGGGACGCACAGATACGCAGTATTTT
TRBJ2-7 | TRBV6-5 | once | TRBD2 | CASRGGGTWGGEQYF | TGTGCCAGCAGGGGCGGCGGGACCTGGGGAGGGGAGCAGTACTTC
TRBJ1-3 | TRBV5-5 | . | . | CASSLSVLSGNTIYF | TGTGCCAGCAGCTTGTCAGTGCTCTCTGGAAACACCATATATTTT
TRBJ2-3 | TRBV24-1 | . | . | CATSDGWGRGTDTQYF | TGTGCCACCAGTGATGGCTGGGGTAGAGGCACAGATACGCAGTATTTT
TRBJ2-3 | TRBV5-5 | . | TRBD2 | CASSLGPGGGDTQYF | TGTGCCAGCAGCTTGGGACCGGGAGGAGGAGATACGCAGTATTTT
TRBJ2-7 | TRBV10-2 | . | TRBD2 | CASSEQGTSGRGEQYF | TGCGCCAGCAGTGAGCAAGGGACTAGCGGGAGAGGCGAGCAGTACTTC
TRBJ2-2 | TRBV6-5 | . | . | CASCPAWESGELFF | TGTGCCAGCTGCCCTGCATGGGAGTCCGGGGAGCTGTTTTTT
TRBJ2-3 | TRBV6-5 | . | . | CASSYLSARADTQYF | TGTGCCAGCAGTTATTTGTCAGCCAGGGCGGATACGCAGTATTTT
TRBJ2-7 | TRBV11-2 | . | TRBD2 | CASSALAGVYEQYF | TGTGCCAGCAGCGCCCTAGCGGGAGTGTACGAGCAGTACTTC
TRBJ2-1 | TRBV15 | . | . | CATSNRPYSYNEQFF | TGTGCCACCAGCAACCGGCCCTACTCCTACAATGAGCAGTTCTTC
TRBJ2-7 | TRBV7-8 | . | TRBD2 | CASSFRPGLAYYEQYF | TGTGCCAGCAGCTTCCGACCGGGACTAGCGTATTACGAGCAGTACTTC
TRBJ2-7 | TRBV11-2 | . | . | CASSLGGAGAPYEQYF | TGTGCCAGCAGCTTAGGAGGGGCGGGTGCTCCCTACGAGCAGTACTTC
TRBJ2-3 | TRBV9 | . | . | CASSVERVQGDTQYF | TGTGCCAGCAGCGTAGAAAGGGTCCAGGGCGATACGCAGTATTTT
TRBJ1-5 | TRBV6-6 | . | . | CASRDGSNQPQHF | TGTGCCAGCAGGGACGGGAGCAATCAGCCCCAGCATTTT
TRBJ2-4 | TRBV7-2 | . | . | CASSPEVRANIQYF | TGTGCCAGCAGCCCAGAGGTGCGGGCTAACATTCAGTACTTC
TRBJ1-1 | TRBV5-4 | once | TRBD1 | CASSAGLRGENTEAFF | TGTGCCAGCAGCGCCGGCCTCAGGGGGGAGAACACTGAAGCTTTCTTT
TRBJ2-5 | TRBV15 | . | . | CATSRGGETQYF | TGTGCCACCAGCAGAGGGGGAGAGACCCAGTACTTC
TRBJ2-6 | TRBV27 | . | TRBD1 | CASSMGQGASGANVLTF | TGTGCCAGCAGTATGGGACAGGGGGCATCTGGGGCCAACGTCCTGACTTTC
TRBJ2-3 | TRBV2 | . | TRBD2 | CASRTSGRAGQDTQYF | TGTGCCAGCCGGACTAGCGGGAGGGCCGGGCAAGATACGCAGTATTTT
TRBJ1-1 | TRBV10-3 | . | . | CAISEAGWGEGNTEAFF | TGTGCCATCAGTGAAGCAGGGTGGGGCGAGGGGAACACTGAAGCTTTCTTT
TRBJ1-2 | TRBV5-1 | . | . | CASSLGVSNYGYTF | TGCGCCAGCAGCTTGGGTGTATCTAACTATGGCTACACCTTC
TRBJ2-7 | TRBV6-5 | . | TRBD1 | CASRAAGTGKQYF | TGTGCCAGCAGGGCCGCCGGGACAGGCAAGCAGTACTTC
TRBJ1-4 | TRBV5-8 | . | . | CASSLAGVFTTNEKLFF | TGTGCCAGCAGCTTGGCCGGGGTATTTACGACTAATGAAAAACTGTTTTTT
TRBJ2-3 | TRBV24-1 | once | TRBD1 | CATSDSGDRHTDTQYF | TGTGCCACCAGTGATTCAGGGGACAGACACACAGATACGCAGTATTTT
TRBJ2-1 | TRBV28 | once | . | CASSLGYNEQFF | TGTGCCAGCAGTTTAGGTTACAATGAGCAGTTCTTC